These T cell receptor beta chains were read from a single sample in a study of Ad26.COV2.S vaccination and SARS-CoV-2 variants. The data were produced by immunoSEQ multiplex PCR, yet TCRdb's version contains in-frame clones alone and is incomplete. This sample yields some 640,000 clones, of which 89% are seen a single time; roughly 1.5% belongs to the top ten. The input for sequencing was peripheral blood, taken in a trial of Ad26.COV2.S vaccine versus placebo. The source of these receptors is a person aged 18-60 years who received the Ad26.COV2.S COVID-19 vaccine or a placebo. CDR3s include the opening cysteine and the closing phenylalanine or tryptophan. The D gene is left open where the match is weak. Expanded clones get a size class; other rows say once, few or many, or leave the size out.

j_gene: TRBJ2-1
v_gene: TRBV10-2
abundance: once
d_gene: NA
CDR3nt: TGCGCCAGCAGGGCAACAGTATGGGGCGGTGAGCAGTTCTTC
CDR3aa: CASRATVWGGEQFF

j_gene: TRBJ1-6
v_gene: TRBV7-2
abundance: NA
d_gene: NA
CDR3nt: TGTGCCAGCAGCTTTAGGGGTTCCTATAATTCACCCCTCCACTTT
CDR3aa: CASSFRGSYNSPLHF

j_gene: TRBJ2-1
v_gene: TRBV5-4
abundance: NA
d_gene: TRBD2
CDR3nt: TGTGCCAGCACCCTAGCGGGGGGCTACAATGAGCAGTTCTTC
CDR3aa: CASTLAGGYNEQFF

j_gene: TRBJ2-3
v_gene: TRBV5-1
abundance: NA
d_gene: TRBD2
CDR3nt: TGCGCCAGCAGAATTAGCGGGGTGACAGATACGCAGTATTTT
CDR3aa: CASRISGVTDTQYF

j_gene: TRBJ2-3
v_gene: TRBV7-3
abundance: NA
d_gene: NA
CDR3nt: TGTGCCAGCAGCTTGGGCGCAGGGGCGGGAGATACGCAGTATTTT
CDR3aa: CASSLGAGAGDTQYF

j_gene: TRBJ1-5
v_gene: TRBV21-1
abundance: NA
d_gene: NA
CDR3nt: TGTGCCAGCAGCAAAGGTGACAGGGGACATTGGAATCAGCCCCAGCATTTT
CDR3aa: CASSKGDRGHWNQPQHF

j_gene: TRBJ2-5
v_gene: TRBV27
abundance: NA
d_gene: TRBD2
CDR3nt: TGTGCCAGCACCGGACTAGCGGGAGGGAGTGAGACCCAGTACTTC
CDR3aa: CASTGLAGGSETQYF

j_gene: TRBJ2-3
v_gene: TRBV7-3
abundance: once
d_gene: NA
CDR3nt: TGTGCCAGCAGCTTGGGACTCCTCTACACAGATACGCAGTATTTT
CDR3aa: CASSLGLLYTDTQYF

j_gene: TRBJ2-2
v_gene: TRBV5-6
abundance: NA
d_gene: TRBD2
CDR3nt: TGTGCCAGCAGCTTGCCTAGCGGCAGGGATCTGGGGAACACCGGGGAGCTGTTTTTT
CDR3aa: CASSLPSGRDLGNTGELFF

j_gene: TRBJ1-1
v_gene: TRBV6-5
abundance: few
d_gene: TRBD1
CDR3nt: TGTGCCAGCAGTTACTGGACAGGGAACACTGAAGCTTTCTTT
CDR3aa: CASSYWTGNTEAFF

j_gene: TRBJ2-1
v_gene: TRBV2
abundance: NA
d_gene: TRBD2
CDR3nt: TGTGCCAGCAGTGACGGCGGGGGGGCGGTTGAGCAGTTCTTC
CDR3aa: CASSDGGGAVEQFF

j_gene: TRBJ2-4
v_gene: TRBV5-6
abundance: NA
d_gene: NA
CDR3nt: TGTGCCAGCAGCTTGTGGAGGGGTTATGACATTCAGTACTTC
CDR3aa: CASSLWRGYDIQYF

j_gene: TRBJ1-2
v_gene: TRBV5-1
abundance: NA
d_gene: TRBD1
CDR3nt: TGCGCCAGCAGCTTGGACGGGACAGGGCATGGCTACACCTTC
CDR3aa: CASSLDGTGHGYTF

j_gene: TRBJ2-3
v_gene: TRBV7-3
abundance: NA
d_gene: NA
CDR3nt: TGTGCCAGCAGCACAGGGCTCGCAGATACGCAGTATTTT
CDR3aa: CASSTGLADTQYF

j_gene: TRBJ1-2
v_gene: TRBV30
abundance: NA
d_gene: NA
CDR3nt: TGTGCCTGGAGTGTACTAGGCGGCTACACCTTC
CDR3aa: CAWSVLGGYTF

j_gene: TRBJ1-2
v_gene: TRBV6-1
abundance: NA
d_gene: NA
CDR3nt: TGTGCCAGCAGTGACGGGCTGGCCGCTTCGACGGCAGCTAACTATGGCTACACCTTC
CDR3aa: CASSDGLAASTAANYGYTF

j_gene: TRBJ1-1
v_gene: TRBV19
abundance: NA
d_gene: NA
CDR3nt: TGTGCCAGTACCCCTAGAGGTGGATTGCACACTGAAGCTTTCTTT
CDR3aa: CASTPRGGLHTEAFF

j_gene: TRBJ1-3
v_gene: TRBV5-5
abundance: NA
d_gene: NA
CDR3nt: TGTGCCAGCAGCTTGGCGGGGTCCGGAAACACCATATATTTT
CDR3aa: CASSLAGSGNTIYF

j_gene: TRBJ2-7
v_gene: TRBV5-1
abundance: NA
d_gene: TRBD2
CDR3nt: TGCGCCAGCAGCTTGGTGGCTAGCGGTACCTACGAGCAGTACTTC
CDR3aa: CASSLVASGTYEQYF

j_gene: TRBJ1-2
v_gene: TRBV3-1/TRBV3-2
abundance: NA
d_gene: NA
CDR3nt: TGTGCCAGCAGCTCCTATTGGGGCTACACCTTC
CDR3aa: CASSSYWGYTF

j_gene: TRBJ1-6
v_gene: TRBV10-2
abundance: NA
d_gene: TRBD1
CDR3nt: TGCGCCAGCAAAGGACAGGGGTCCGGTTCACCCCTCCACTTT
CDR3aa: CASKGQGSGSPLHF

j_gene: TRBJ1-5
v_gene: TRBV6-2/TRBV6-3
abundance: few
d_gene: TRBD1
CDR3nt: TGTGCCAGCAGCACAGGGGCTCTTAGCAATCAGCCCCAGCATTTT
CDR3aa: CASSTGALSNQPQHF

j_gene: TRBJ1-2
v_gene: TRBV7-2
abundance: few
d_gene: NA
CDR3nt: TGTGCCAGCAGCCCCGACAGCTATGGCTACACCTTC
CDR3aa: CASSPDSYGYTF

j_gene: TRBJ1-3
v_gene: TRBV3-1/TRBV3-2
abundance: NA
d_gene: NA
CDR3nt: TGTGCCAGCAGCCAGGGCAGCTCTGGAAACACCATATATTTT
CDR3aa: CASSQGSSGNTIYF

j_gene: TRBJ1-6
v_gene: TRBV7-3
abundance: NA
d_gene: TRBD1
CDR3nt: TGTGCCAGCAGCGTAGACAGGGGTTCACCCCTCCACTTT
CDR3aa: CASSVDRGSPLHF

j_gene: TRBJ2-5
v_gene: TRBV7-2
abundance: NA
d_gene: TRBD2
CDR3nt: TGTGCCAGCAGCTTAGTAGCGGGAGTGGCGGAGACCCAGTACTTC
CDR3aa: CASSLVAGVAETQYF

j_gene: TRBJ1-1
v_gene: TRBV6-1
abundance: NA
d_gene: NA
CDR3nt: TGTGCCAGCAGTGAAAGCGCTGGAGGGGCAATTAGGACGGCTTTCTTT
CDR3aa: CASSESAGGAIRTAFF

j_gene: TRBJ1-1
v_gene: TRBV6-5
abundance: NA
d_gene: TRBD1
CDR3nt: TGTGCCAGCAGTAGGGACAGGAACACTGAAGCTTTCTTT
CDR3aa: CASSRDRNTEAFF

j_gene: TRBJ1-4
v_gene: TRBV5-6
abundance: NA
d_gene: NA
CDR3nt: TGTGCCAGCAGCTTTGGGGGTGAAAAACTGTTTTTT
CDR3aa: CASSFGGEKLFF

j_gene: TRBJ2-7
v_gene: TRBV7-2
abundance: NA
d_gene: TRBD1
CDR3nt: TGTGCCAGCAGCTTAACCGGGACAGGGAGTGGCGTCTCCTACGAGCAGTACTTC
CDR3aa: CASSLTGTGSGVSYEQYF

j_gene: TRBJ1-5
v_gene: TRBV5-8
abundance: NA
d_gene: TRBD1
CDR3nt: TGTGCCAGCAGCTTGGGGGGGACAGTTAATCAGCCCCAGCATTTT
CDR3aa: CASSLGGTVNQPQHF

j_gene: TRBJ1-5
v_gene: TRBV10-2
abundance: NA
d_gene: TRBD1
CDR3nt: TGCGCCAGCAACCAGGGGGTCATGAGGCCCCAGCATTTT
CDR3aa: CASNQGVMRPQHF

j_gene: TRBJ2-1
v_gene: TRBV7-3
abundance: once
d_gene: TRBD1
CDR3nt: TGTGCCAGCAGCCGGGACAGGGGGCCCTACAATGAGCAGTTCTTC
CDR3aa: CASSRDRGPYNEQFF

j_gene: TRBJ2-7
v_gene: TRBV12-3/TRBV12-4
abundance: once
d_gene: TRBD2
CDR3nt: TGTGCCAGCAGTTCGCTCCTCGGACTAGCCCCAAACTTC
CDR3aa: CASSSLLGLAPNF

j_gene: TRBJ2-1
v_gene: TRBV2
abundance: NA
d_gene: NA
CDR3nt: TGTGCCAGCAGTCCTGACAATGAGCAGTTCTTC
CDR3aa: CASSPDNEQFF

j_gene: TRBJ1-2
v_gene: TRBV20-1
abundance: NA
d_gene: NA
CDR3nt: TGCAGTGCTACAGGGAACTATGGCTACACCTTC
CDR3aa: CSATGNYGYTF

j_gene: TRBJ2-7
v_gene: TRBV5-4
abundance: once
d_gene: TRBD2
CDR3nt: TGTGCCAGCAGCCCAGGGACTAGCCTCTCCTACGAGCAGTACTTC
CDR3aa: CASSPGTSLSYEQYF

j_gene: TRBJ2-2
v_gene: TRBV7-9
abundance: NA
d_gene: NA
CDR3nt: TGTGCCAGCAGCTTAAGGCGGGACGGCACCGGGGAGCTGTTTTTT
CDR3aa: CASSLRRDGTGELFF

j_gene: TRBJ2-2
v_gene: TRBV2
abundance: NA
d_gene: NA
CDR3nt: TGTGCCAGCAGTGTTCAGGGGACCGGGGAGCTGTTTTTT
CDR3aa: CASSVQGTGELFF

j_gene: TRBJ2-7
v_gene: TRBV27
abundance: NA
d_gene: TRBD1
CDR3nt: TGTGCCAGCAGTCCGGGACAGTGGGGGCAGTACTTC
CDR3aa: CASSPGQWGQYF

j_gene: TRBJ2-7
v_gene: TRBV7-2
abundance: NA
d_gene: TRBD1
CDR3nt: TGTGCCAGCAGCTTAGTGGGACAGGGAGTCCACGAGCAGTACTTC
CDR3aa: CASSLVGQGVHEQYF

j_gene: TRBJ1-2
v_gene: TRBV20-1
abundance: NA
d_gene: NA
CDR3nt: TGCAGTGCTAGAGATCAGCCCTCGCACACCTTC
CDR3aa: CSARDQPSHTF

j_gene: TRBJ2-1
v_gene: TRBV19
abundance: NA
d_gene: TRBD2
CDR3nt: TGTGCCAGTATGGAACTAGCGGGGGGGGATTTCAATGAGCAGTTCTTC
CDR3aa: CASMELAGGDFNEQFF

j_gene: TRBJ1-2
v_gene: TRBV7-9
abundance: NA
d_gene: NA
CDR3nt: TGTGCCAGCAGCTCTGGGGCTTGGGGGGCGCTTTATGGCTACACCTTC
CDR3aa: CASSSGAWGALYGYTF

j_gene: TRBJ2-7
v_gene: TRBV2
abundance: NA
d_gene: NA
CDR3nt: TGTGCCAGCACTGGGACCTCCTACGAGCAGTACTTC
CDR3aa: CASTGTSYEQYF

j_gene: TRBJ1-1
v_gene: TRBV12-3/TRBV12-4
abundance: NA
d_gene: NA
CDR3nt: TGTGCCAGCAGTTTCGGTGCAGGGTCACGAGCTTTCTTT
CDR3aa: CASSFGAGSRAFF

j_gene: TRBJ1-4
v_gene: TRBV5-4
abundance: NA
d_gene: NA
CDR3nt: TGTGCCAGCAGCTTGGCAGGTGATGGAAAACTGTTTTTT
CDR3aa: CASSLAGDGKLFF

j_gene: TRBJ1-6
v_gene: TRBV5-1
abundance: NA
d_gene: TRBD1
CDR3nt: TGCGCCAGCAGCCCCGGACAGGGAGTTTCACCCCTCCACTTT
CDR3aa: CASSPGQGVSPLHF

j_gene: TRBJ2-3
v_gene: TRBV5-1
abundance: NA
d_gene: TRBD1
CDR3nt: TGCGCCAGCAGCTTGTTAGGGGGCGGTGATACGCAGTATTTT
CDR3aa: CASSLLGGGDTQYF

j_gene: TRBJ2-1
v_gene: TRBV18
abundance: NA
d_gene: NA
CDR3nt: TGTGCCAGCTCACCACCGAGTTTAGTGAATGAGCAGTTCTTC
CDR3aa: CASSPPSLVNEQFF

j_gene: TRBJ1-6
v_gene: TRBV11-2
abundance: NA
d_gene: NA
CDR3nt: TGTGCCCCAAAGGGTCAGGGCCTTCTCTCCTATAATTCACCCCTCCACTTT
CDR3aa: CAPKGQGLLSYNSPLHF

j_gene: TRBJ1-2
v_gene: TRBV4-2
abundance: NA
d_gene: NA
CDR3nt: TGTGCCAGCAGCCAAGAGTGGGGAGGGGGCTACACCTTC
CDR3aa: CASSQEWGGGYTF